The present T cell receptor beta chain was sequenced within a study of CXCR3-negative and CXCR3-positive naive CD8 T cells. Study observations and caveats: TRBV-TRBJ usage was similar across naive CXCR3 subsets but distinct in memory cells.

The study made its TRB cDNA libraries by 5' RACE, adding UMI labels. No DNA is given; TCRdb re-called the 5' RACE reads and lists each CDR3 protein once. Here the sample table reports some 38,000 distinct CDR3 sequences. The length of the CDR3 is 14 residues. The germline V gene has CDR1 MNHEY and CDR2 SVGAGI. Turning to this clonotype: What it recognizes is unknown.

V is TRBV6-5 and J is TRBJ2-7; TCRdb indicates TRBD2, and absent DNA this call remains unverified. Sequenced input: memory CD8+ T cells from blood. The clonotype comes from a human donor in good health. Some clones in this sample may be carry-over from other donors' samples. CDR3 in amino acids: CASSYSGGNYEQYF.